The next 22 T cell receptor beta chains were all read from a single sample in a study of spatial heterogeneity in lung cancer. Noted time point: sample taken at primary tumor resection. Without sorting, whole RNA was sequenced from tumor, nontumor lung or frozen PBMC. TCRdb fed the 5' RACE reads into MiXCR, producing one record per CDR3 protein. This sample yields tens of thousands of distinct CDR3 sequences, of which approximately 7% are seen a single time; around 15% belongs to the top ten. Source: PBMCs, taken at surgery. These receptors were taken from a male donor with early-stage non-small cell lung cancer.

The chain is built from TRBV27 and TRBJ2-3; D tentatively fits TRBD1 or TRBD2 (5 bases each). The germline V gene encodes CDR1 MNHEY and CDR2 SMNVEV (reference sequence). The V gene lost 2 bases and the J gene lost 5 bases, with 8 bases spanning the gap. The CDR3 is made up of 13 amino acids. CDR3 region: CASSLGGEDTQYF. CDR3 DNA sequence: TGTGCCAGCAGTTTAGGGGGTGAAGATACGCAGTATTTT.

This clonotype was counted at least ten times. The CDR3 nucleotides read TGTGCCATCAGTACATCCACAGGGACCTACGAGCAGTACTTC. Translated: CAISTSTGTYEQYF. V is TRBV10-3 and J is TRBJ2-7, with a tentative D call TRBD1 (6 bases). Between the trimmed V and J ends, which lost 5 bases and 2 bases, there was a span of 13 bases. The length of the CDR3 is 14 residues. CDR1 and CDR2 (germline): ENHRY, SYGVKD.

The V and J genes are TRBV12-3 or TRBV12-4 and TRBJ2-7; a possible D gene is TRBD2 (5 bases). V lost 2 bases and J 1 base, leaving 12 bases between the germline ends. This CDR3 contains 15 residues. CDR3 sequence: CASSLFSGGSYEQYF. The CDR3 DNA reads TGTGCCAGCAGTTTATTTTCCGGCGGGTCCTACGAGCAGTACTTC.

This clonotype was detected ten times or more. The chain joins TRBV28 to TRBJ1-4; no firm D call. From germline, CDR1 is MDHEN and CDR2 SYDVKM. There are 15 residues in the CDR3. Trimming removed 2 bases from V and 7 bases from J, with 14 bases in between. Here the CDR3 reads CASSLGLRSSEKLFF. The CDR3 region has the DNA TGTGCCAGCAGTTTAGGGCTCCGCAGCTCTGAAAAACTGTTTTTT. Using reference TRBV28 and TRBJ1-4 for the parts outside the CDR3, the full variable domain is DVKVTQSSRYLVKRTGEKVFLECVQDMDHENMFWYRQDPGLGLRLIYFSYDVKMKEKGDIPEGYSVSREKKERFSLILESASTNQTSMYLCASSLGLRSSEKLFFGSGTQLSVL.

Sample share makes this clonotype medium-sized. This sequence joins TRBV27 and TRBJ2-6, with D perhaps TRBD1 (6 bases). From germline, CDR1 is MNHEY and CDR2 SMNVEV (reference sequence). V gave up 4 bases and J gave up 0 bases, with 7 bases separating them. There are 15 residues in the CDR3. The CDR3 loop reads CASSSRGSGANVLTF. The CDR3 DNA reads TGTGCCAGCAGTTCCAGGGGCTCTGGGGCCAACGTCCTGACTTTC.

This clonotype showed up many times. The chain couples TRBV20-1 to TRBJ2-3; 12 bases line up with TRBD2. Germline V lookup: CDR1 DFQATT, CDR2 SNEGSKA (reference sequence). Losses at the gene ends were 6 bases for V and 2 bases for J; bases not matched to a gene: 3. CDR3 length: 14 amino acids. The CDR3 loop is CSALAGGFTDTQYF. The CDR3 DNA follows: TGCAGTGCCCTAGCGGGGGGGTTCACAGATACGCAGTATTTT.

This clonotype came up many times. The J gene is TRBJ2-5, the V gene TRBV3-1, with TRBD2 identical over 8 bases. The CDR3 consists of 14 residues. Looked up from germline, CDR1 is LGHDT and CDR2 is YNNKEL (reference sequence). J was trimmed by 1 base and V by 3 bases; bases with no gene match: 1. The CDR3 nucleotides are TGTGCCAGCAGCCAGCGGGGGGTCCAAGAGACCCAGTACTTC. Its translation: CASSQRGVQETQYF.

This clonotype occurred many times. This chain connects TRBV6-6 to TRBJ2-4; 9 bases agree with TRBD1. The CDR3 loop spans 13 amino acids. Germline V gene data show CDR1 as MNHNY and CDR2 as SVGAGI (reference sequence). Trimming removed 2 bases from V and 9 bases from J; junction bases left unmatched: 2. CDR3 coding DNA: TGTGCCAGCAGTTACGGACAGGGGAGCATTCAGTACTTC. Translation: CASSYGQGSIQYF.

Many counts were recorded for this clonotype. CDR3 coding DNA: TGCGCCAGCAGCCAAGCCCCGGGACAGACTGGAAACACCATATATTTT. Amino acids: CASSQAPGQTGNTIYF. The chain is built from TRBV4-1 and TRBJ1-3, with 7 bases identical to TRBD1. J was trimmed by 2 bases and V by 1 base; bases with no gene match: 5. CDR3 size: 16 residues. The germline V gene has CDR1 MGHRA and CDR2 YSYEKL.

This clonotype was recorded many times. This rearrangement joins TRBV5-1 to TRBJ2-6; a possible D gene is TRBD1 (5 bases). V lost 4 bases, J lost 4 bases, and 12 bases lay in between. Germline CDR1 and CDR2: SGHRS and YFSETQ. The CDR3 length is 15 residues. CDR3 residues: CASSPRTPGANVLTF. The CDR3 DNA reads TGCGCCAGCAGCCCCAGGACACCCGGGGCCAACGTCCTGACTTTC.

DNA for the CDR3: TGTGCCAGCAGTTTTCGGACAGGGAACACTGAAGCTTTCTTT. This codes for CASSFRTGNTEAFF. This chain links TRBV12-3 or TRBV12-4 with TRBJ1-1; TRBD1 matches 7 bases. Trimming cost V 3 bases and J 1 base; bases outside gene matches: 2. This CDR3 is built from 14 residues.

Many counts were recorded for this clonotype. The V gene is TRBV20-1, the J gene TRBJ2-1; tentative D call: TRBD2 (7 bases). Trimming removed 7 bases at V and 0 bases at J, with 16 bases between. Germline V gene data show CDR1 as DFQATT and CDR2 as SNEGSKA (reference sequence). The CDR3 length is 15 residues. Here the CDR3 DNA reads TGCAGTGGTAGTCGGGGGGCGAGCTCCTACAATGAGCAGTTCTTC. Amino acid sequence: CSGSRGASSYNEQFF.

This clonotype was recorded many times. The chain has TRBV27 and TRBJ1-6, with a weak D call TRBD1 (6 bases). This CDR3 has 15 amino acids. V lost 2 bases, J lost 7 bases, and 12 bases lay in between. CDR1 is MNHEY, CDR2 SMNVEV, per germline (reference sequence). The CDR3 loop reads CASSLKGGRNSPLHF. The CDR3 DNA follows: TGTGCCAGCAGTTTAAAAGGGGGAAGGAATTCACCCCTCCACTTT.

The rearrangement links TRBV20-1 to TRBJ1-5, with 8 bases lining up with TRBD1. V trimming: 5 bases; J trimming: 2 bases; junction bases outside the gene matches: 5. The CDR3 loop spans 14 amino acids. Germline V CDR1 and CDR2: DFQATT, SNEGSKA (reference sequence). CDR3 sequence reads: CSASLQGGNQPQHF. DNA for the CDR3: TGCAGTGCTTCGTTACAGGGGGGCAATCAGCCCCAGCATTTT.

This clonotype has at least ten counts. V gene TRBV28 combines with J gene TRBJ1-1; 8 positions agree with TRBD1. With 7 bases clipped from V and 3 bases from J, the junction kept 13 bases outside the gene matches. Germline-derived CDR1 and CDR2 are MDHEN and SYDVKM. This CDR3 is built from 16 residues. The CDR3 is CASIPTQGAGDTEAFF. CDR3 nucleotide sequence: TGTGCCAGCATTCCGACCCAGGGGGCAGGGGACACTGAAGCTTTCTTT.

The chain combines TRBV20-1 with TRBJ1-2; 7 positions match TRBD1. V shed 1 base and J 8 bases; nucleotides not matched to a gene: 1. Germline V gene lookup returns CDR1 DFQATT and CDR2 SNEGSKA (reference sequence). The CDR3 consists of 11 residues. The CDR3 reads CSARVGGGYTF. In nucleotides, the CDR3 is TGCAGTGCTAGAGTAGGGGGCGGCTACACCTTC.

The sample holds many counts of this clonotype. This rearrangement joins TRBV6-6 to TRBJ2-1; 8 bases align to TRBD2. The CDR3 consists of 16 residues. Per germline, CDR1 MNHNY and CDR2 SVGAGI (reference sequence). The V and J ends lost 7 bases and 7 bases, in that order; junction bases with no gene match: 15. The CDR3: CASTYGGVREGNEQFF. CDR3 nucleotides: TGTGCCAGCACCTACGGGGGGGTCCGGGAGGGTAATGAGCAGTTCTTC.

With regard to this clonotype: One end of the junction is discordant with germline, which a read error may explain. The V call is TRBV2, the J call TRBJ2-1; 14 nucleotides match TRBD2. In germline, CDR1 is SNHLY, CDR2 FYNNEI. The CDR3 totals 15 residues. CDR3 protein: CASRAPGLAGEVKCF. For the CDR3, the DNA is TGTGCCAGCAGAGCACCGGGACTAGCGGGAGAAGTGAAGTGTTTC.

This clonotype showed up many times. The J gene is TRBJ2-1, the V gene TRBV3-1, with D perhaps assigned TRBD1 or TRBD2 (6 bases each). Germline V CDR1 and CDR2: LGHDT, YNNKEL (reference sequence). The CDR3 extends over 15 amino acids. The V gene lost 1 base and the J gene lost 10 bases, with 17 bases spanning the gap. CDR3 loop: CASSQAPGAPVEQFF. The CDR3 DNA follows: TGTGCCAGCAGCCAAGCCCCGGGGGCGCCCGTGGAGCAGTTCTTC.

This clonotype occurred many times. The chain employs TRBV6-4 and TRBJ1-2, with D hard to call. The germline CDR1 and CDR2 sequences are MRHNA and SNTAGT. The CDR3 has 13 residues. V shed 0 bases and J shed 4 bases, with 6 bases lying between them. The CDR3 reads CASSDSGLYGYTF. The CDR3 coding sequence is TGTGCCAGCAGTGACTCAGGGCTCTATGGCTACACCTTC.

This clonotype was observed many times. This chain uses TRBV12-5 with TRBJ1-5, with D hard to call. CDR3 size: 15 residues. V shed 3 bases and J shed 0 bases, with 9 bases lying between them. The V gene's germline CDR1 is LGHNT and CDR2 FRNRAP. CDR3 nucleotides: TGTGCTAGTGGTTTAGGCGAGAATAGCAATCAGCCCCAGCATTTT. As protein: CASGLGENSNQPQHF.

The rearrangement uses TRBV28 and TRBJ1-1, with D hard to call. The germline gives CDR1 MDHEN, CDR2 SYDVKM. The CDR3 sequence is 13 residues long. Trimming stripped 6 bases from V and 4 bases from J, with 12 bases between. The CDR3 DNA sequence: TGTGCCAGCAGCCCCGGAACCTTCACTGAAGCTTTCTTT. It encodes CASSPGTFTEAFF.